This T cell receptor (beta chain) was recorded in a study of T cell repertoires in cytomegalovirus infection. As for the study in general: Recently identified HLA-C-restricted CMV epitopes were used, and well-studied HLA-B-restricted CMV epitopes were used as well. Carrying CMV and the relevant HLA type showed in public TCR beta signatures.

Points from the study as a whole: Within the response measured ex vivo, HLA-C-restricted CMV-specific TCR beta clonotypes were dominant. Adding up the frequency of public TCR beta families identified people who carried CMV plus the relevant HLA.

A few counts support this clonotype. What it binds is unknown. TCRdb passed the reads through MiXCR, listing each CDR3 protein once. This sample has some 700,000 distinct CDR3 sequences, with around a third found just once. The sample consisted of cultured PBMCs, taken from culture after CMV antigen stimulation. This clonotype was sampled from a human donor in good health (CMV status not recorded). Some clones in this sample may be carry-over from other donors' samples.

CDR3 loop: CASSILAGSGTEAFF. The CDR3 DNA sequence: TGTGCCAGTAGTATCCTTGCAGGTTCAGGCACTGAAGCTTTCTTT. The chain is built from TRBV19 and TRBJ1-1; no clear D gene. This CDR3 comprises 15 residues. Germline V lookup: CDR1 LNHDA, CDR2 SQIVND (reference sequence). Trimming removed 3 bases from V and 4 bases from J, with 15 bases in between.